This entry lists 22 T cell receptor beta chains sequenced from one sample in a study of shared clonotypes between healthy human individuals. The table came from immunoSEQ multiplex PCR; TCRdb's copy has only in-frame clones and leaves some out. The sample contains around 500,000 clones, approximately 81% of which appear only once. Sequenced material: PBMCs. These receptors came from a woman aged 35 to 49 in good health. Some clones in this sample may be carry-over from other donors' samples.

The genes are TRBV5-1 and TRBJ2-5, with D hard to call. This CDR3 has 11 amino acids. V was pared by 4 bases and J by 1 base, with 2 bases between. Germline CDR1 SGHRS, CDR2 YFSETQ. The CDR3: CASSRQETQYF. In nucleotides, the CDR3 is TGCGCCAGCAGCCGCCAAGAGACCCAGTACTTC.

This chain joins TRBV25-1 and TRBJ1-2; D is ambiguous. CDR3 length equals 12 residues. Germline V CDR1 and CDR2: MGHDK, SYGVNS. V was pared by 3 bases and J by 6 bases, with 8 bases between. The DNA for the CDR3 is TGTGCCAGCAGTGACACAGCCCATGGCTACACCTTC. It encodes CASSDTAHGYTF.

In this sample, this clone turned up once. This chain joins TRBV30 and TRBJ1-3, with TRBD1 as a possible D gene (6 bases). CDR3 length: 15 amino acids. Between the trimmed V and J ends, which lost 0 bases and 1 base, there was a span of 10 bases. From germline, CDR1 is GTSNPN and CDR2 SVGIG (reference sequence). The CDR3 sequence is CAWSVTRGSGNTIYF. The CDR3 nucleotides read TGTGCCTGGAGTGTTACCAGGGGATCTGGAAACACCATATATTTT.

The gene calls are TRBV19 and TRBJ2-1; 7 bases agree with TRBD2. The CDR3 loop spans 16 amino acids. Germline lookup yields CDR1 LNHDA and CDR2 SQIVND (reference sequence). Trimming at V came to 0 bases and at J to 7 bases, leaving 9 bases not matched to a gene. Written as DNA, the CDR3 is TGTGCCAGTAGTATAGAAAGGACTAGAAACAAGAATGAGCAGTTCTTC. Protein sequence: CASSIERTRNKNEQFF.

Notes on this clone: This probably arose from a read error, given a far larger clone one base away. Other DNA sequences in this specimen translate into the identical CDR3. V is TRBV15 and J is TRBJ1-5; D is unclear. Germline CDR1 reads LNHNV; CDR2 reads YYDKDF (reference sequence). CDR3 length equals 13 residues. The CDR3 region is CATSPGYNQPQHF. The CDR3 nucleotides are TGCGCCACCAGCCCCGGGTACAATCAGCCCCAGCATTTT.

The chain uses TRBV6-5 and TRBJ2-2; D not resolved. The CDR3 has 13 amino acids. Germline V gene lookup returns CDR1 MNHEY and CDR2 SVGAGI. V lost 6 bases and J 4 bases, leaving 9 bases between the germline ends. The chain's CDR3 is CASRRLFTGELFF. As DNA, the CDR3 is TGTGCCAGCAGGAGACTCTTCACCGGGGAGCTGTTTTTT.

V and J are TRBV6-1 and TRBJ1-4; D not certain. Germline V CDR1 and CDR2: MNHNS, SASEGT. V was shortened by 3 bases and J by 8 bases, with 10 bases between the two germline ends. The CDR3 is 13 amino acids. The CDR3 DNA is TGTGCCAGCAGTGATTTAGGTTTGGAAAAACTGTTTTTT. Protein sequence: CASSDLGLEKLFF.

This chain uses TRBV15 with TRBJ2-1; D ambiguous. This CDR3 region has 15 residues. Trimming took 0 bases from V and 3 from J, leaving 9 bases between them. Germline values: CDR1 LNHNV, CDR2 YYDKDF (reference sequence). DNA for the CDR3: TGTGCCACCAGCAGAGATCGGGCAGGCTACAATGAGCAGTTCTTC. Protein: CATSRDRAGYNEQFF.

The chain couples TRBV6-1 to TRBJ2-7; D unresolved. The CDR3 contains 14 residues. The V end lost 5 bases, the J end lost 2 bases, and 13 bases lay between the germline ends. Germline CDR1 reads MNHNS; CDR2 reads SASEGT. The chain's CDR3 is CASSPRSVAYEQYF. DNA of the CDR3: TGTGCCAGCAGTCCTCGGAGCGTAGCCTACGAGCAGTACTTC.

The V call is TRBV11-2, the J call TRBJ2-5, with 12 nucleotides matching TRBD2. CDR3 length: 18 amino acids. Germline V CDR1 and CDR2: SGHAT, FQNNGV. V trimming: 2 bases; J trimming: 6 bases; junction bases outside the gene matches: 13. CDR3 sequence (DNA): TGTGCCAGCAGCTTAAGCAGCCTAGCGGGAGGGCCGGGGAAGACCCAGTACTTC. Amino acids: CASSLSSLAGGPGKTQYF. The full variable domain, with the rest looked up from reference TRBV11-2 and TRBJ2-5, is EAGVAQSPRYKIIEKRQSVAFWCNPISGHATLYWYQQILGQGPKLLIQFQNNGVVDDSQLPKDRFSAERLKGVDSTLKIQPAKLEDSAVYLCASSLSSLAGGPGKTQYFGPGTRLLVL.

The chain links TRBV5-6 to TRBJ2-5, with no clear D. This CDR3 region has 13 residues. CDR1 and CDR2 (germline): SGHDT, YYEEEE. V dropped 0 bases and J dropped 5 bases, with 8 bases sitting between them. The CDR3 coding sequence is TGTGCCAGCAGCTTGGACTATCAGGAGACCCAGTACTTC. Its protein is CASSLDYQETQYF.

About this clone itself: A far larger clone is just one base off, so this is likely a read error. The chain combines TRBV30 with TRBJ1-2; TRBD1 might be the D (6 bases). The CDR3 loop spans 14 amino acids. With 6 bases removed from V and 8 bases from J, the gap between germline ends came to 22 bases. Germline V gene data show CDR1 as GTSNPN and CDR2 as SVGIG (reference sequence). CDR3: CACKFGAGAGGYTF. DNA of the CDR3: TGTGCCTGTAAGTTCGGGGCGGGGGCTGGAGGCTACACCTTC.

The table lists this clone with a few counts. The chain has TRBV7-9 and TRBJ2-3; D gene unclear. Trimming stripped 3 bases from V and 4 bases from J, with 11 bases between. Germline V gene sequence: CDR1 SEHNR, CDR2 FQNEAQ (reference sequence). The CDR3 covers 14 residues. CDR3 sequence: CASSFERLADTQYF. CDR3 coding DNA: TGTGCCAGCAGCTTCGAAAGACTGGCAGATACGCAGTATTTT.

This chain joins TRBV7-3 and TRBJ1-5; no clear D gene. The germline CDR1 and CDR2 sequences are SGHTA and FQGTGA. The V and J ends lost 2 bases and 10 bases respectively, with 12 bases between them. The CDR3 is 13 residues long. CDR3 sequence reads: CASSLEEGSPQHF. DNA of the CDR3: TGTGCCAGCAGCTTAGAGGAAGGCAGCCCCCAGCATTTT.

The V call is TRBV5-1, the J call TRBJ1-1, with D possibly being TRBD1 (6 bases). Germline V CDR1 and CDR2: SGHRS, YFSETQ. The CDR3 loop spans 16 amino acids. The ends were cut back, 5 bases at V and 3 bases at J, with 20 bases in the middle. CDR3: CASRMTGKFRDTEAFF. Written as DNA, the CDR3 is TGCGCCAGCAGAATGACAGGTAAGTTCCGGGACACTGAAGCTTTCTTT.

V and J are TRBV19 and TRBJ2-7, with TRBD2 identical over 11 bases. This CDR3 contains 14 residues. Losses at the gene ends were 5 bases for V and 3 bases for J; bases not matched to a gene: 3. The V gene's germline CDR1 is LNHDA and CDR2 SQIVND (reference sequence). CDR3 DNA: TGTGCCAGTAGTGTCGGGACTAGCGGCTACGAGCAGTACTTC. Translated, it gives CASSVGTSGYEQYF.

This sequence joins TRBV10-3 and TRBJ2-7; 12 nucleotides align to TRBD1. From germline, CDR1 is ENHRY and CDR2 SYGVKD. Germline trimming cut 0 bases from V and 7 bases from J; bases unmatched to any gene: 4. This CDR3 is built from 15 residues. CDR3 loop: CAISESGTGGAEQYF. CDR3 in DNA: TGTGCCATCAGTGAGTCCGGGACAGGGGGCGCGGAGCAGTACTTC.

This sequence joins TRBV5-1 and TRBJ2-1; D unclear. The CDR3 is made up of 13 amino acids. V was trimmed by 1 base and J by 7 bases, leaving 9 bases between them. From germline, CDR1 is SGHRS and CDR2 YFSETQ. The CDR3 nucleotides are TGCGCCAGCAGCTTGCTTTCCGGGAATGAGCAGTTCTTC. It is translated as CASSLLSGNEQFF.

The chain is built from TRBV19 and TRBJ1-3; D is unresolved. Trimming left V 5 bases short and J 2 bases short, with 16 bases between. Germline values: CDR1 LNHDA, CDR2 SQIVND (reference sequence). The CDR3 contains 16 residues. CDR3 bases: TGTGCCAGTAGTCGGGAGGACGGAGGTACTGGAAACACCATATATTTT. Amino acids: CASSREDGGTGNTIYF.

V gene TRBV5-5 combines with J gene TRBJ1-1; TRBD1 might be the D (5 bases). Germline values: CDR1 SGHKS, CDR2 YYEKEE (reference sequence). This CDR3 contains 13 residues. Trimming removed 3 bases at V and 3 bases at J, with 9 bases between. The CDR3 coding sequence is TGTGCCAGCAGCTGGGGCAGGGACACTGAAGCTTTCTTT. This sequence encodes CASSWGRDTEAFF.

The rearrangement uses TRBV28 and TRBJ2-3; 8 bases match TRBD2. Germline V gene data show CDR1 as MDHEN and CDR2 as SYDVKM. This CDR3 contains 15 residues. Trimming took 5 bases from V and 4 from J; bases not matched to a gene: 8. The DNA of the CDR3 is TGTGCCAGCAGTCGAGCGGGAGCCGGATCAGATACGCAGTATTTT. Protein: CASSRAGAGSDTQYF.

This clone was detected ten times or more. Other nucleotide sequences from this sample produce the same CDR3. V gene TRBV5-1 combines with J gene TRBJ2-7, with D hard to call. Trimming took 4 bases from V and 2 from J, leaving 10 bases between them. Germline loops: CDR1 SGHRS, CDR2 YFSETQ. This CDR3 region has 13 residues. CDR3 loop: CASSAGSTYEQYF. CDR3 DNA sequence: TGCGCCAGCAGCGCTGGATCCACCTACGAGCAGTACTTC.